What follows are 25 T cell receptor beta chains derived from one specimen sequenced in a study of blood T cell repertoires in COVID-19. The method was immunoSEQ multiplex PCR; TCRdb's version includes in-frame clones alone and lacks a portion of them. The table has 150,000 or so clones, 75% to 90% seen once; the top ten hold 44%. Material for sequencing was peripheral blood. These receptors all come from a human donor in a cohort sampled during active COVID-19.

V usage is TRBV5-4 and J usage is TRBJ1-2; 10 bases map to TRBD1. Per germline, CDR1 SGHNT and CDR2 YYREEE (reference sequence). This CDR3 has 15 amino acids. V lost 1 base to trimming and J lost 4 bases; unmatched junction nucleotides: 4. This CDR3 reads CASSLSGTGVYGYTF. The CDR3 DNA is TGTGCCAGCAGCTTGTCCGGGACAGGGGTCTATGGCTACACCTTC.

The genes are TRBV24-1 and TRBJ2-2, with D possibly being TRBD2 (6 bases). Trimming removed 2 bases from V and 8 bases from J, with 14 bases in between. CDR1 is KGHDR and CDR2 is SFDVKD in the germline V gene. The CDR3 extends over 15 amino acids. The CDR3 sequence is CATSDSGRGGGELFF. For the CDR3, the DNA is TGTGCCACCAGTGATTCGGGTAGGGGAGGAGGGGAGCTGTTTTTT.

The chain links TRBV5-1 to TRBJ1-5, with 7 nucleotides matching TRBD1. Looked up from germline, CDR1 is SGHRS and CDR2 is YFSETQ. The CDR3 totals 15 residues. V was clipped by 4 bases and J by 6 bases; unmatched bases: 10. The CDR3 sequence is CASSPLGQGGQPQHF. The DNA of the CDR3 is TGCGCCAGCAGCCCTCTAGGGCAGGGGGGTCAGCCCCAGCATTTT.

This clone was detected only a few times. In nucleotides, the CDR3 is TGTGCCAGCAGCTTAGCCCCTGAACTAGTTAACGAGCAGTACGTC. The encoded protein is CASSLAPELVNEQYV. The rearrangement uses TRBV7-7 and TRBJ2-7; tentative D call: TRBD2 (5 bases). This CDR3 region has 15 residues. V was cut by 0 bases and J by 5 bases, with 14 bases left in between. Germline V gene data show CDR1 as SSHAT and CDR2 as FNYEAQ (reference sequence).

The chain uses TRBV5-6 and TRBJ2-2, with a tentative D call TRBD1 (6 bases). The V end lost 1 base, the J end lost 3 bases, and 10 bases lay between the germline ends. Germline V gene lookup returns CDR1 SGHDT and CDR2 YYEEEE. The CDR3 covers 15 residues. As DNA, the CDR3 is TGTGCCAGCAGCTTGCTGGACAGATACACCGGGGAGCTGTTTTTT. Its protein is CASSLLDRYTGELFF.

This clone was picked up many times. This chain links TRBV30 with TRBJ1-3, with D possibly matching TRBD1 (6 bases). This CDR3 is 13 amino acids long. From germline, CDR1 is GTSNPN and CDR2 SVGIG (reference sequence). V shed 5 bases and J shed 6 bases, with 14 bases lying between them. This CDR3 reads CAWEPGEINTIYF. The DNA for the CDR3 is TGTGCCTGGGAACCAGGGGAGATAAACACCATATATTTT.

The chain has TRBV6-6 and TRBJ2-7; 8 bases align to TRBD1. The V and J ends lost 7 bases and 1 base, in that order; junction bases with no gene match: 3. CDR3 length: 13 amino acids. Germline lookup yields CDR1 MNHNY and CDR2 SVGAGI (reference sequence). In nucleotides, the CDR3 is TGTGCCAGCACCGGACAGGGTTCCTACGAGCAGTACTTC. It encodes CASTGQGSYEQYF.

The rearrangement joins TRBV18 to TRBJ2-3; maybe TRBD1 (6 bases). Trimming took 6 bases from V and 5 from J, leaving 15 bases between them. Per the germline V gene, CDR1 is KGHSH and CDR2 is LQKENI. The CDR3 sequence is 14 residues long. CDR3 sequence reads: CASSPTGMEDTQYF. DNA for the CDR3: TGTGCCAGCTCCCCGACAGGTATGGAAGATACGCAGTATTTT.

V and J are TRBV15 and TRBJ2-1; 11 nucleotides align to TRBD2. The germline V gene encodes CDR1 LNHNV and CDR2 YYDKDF (reference sequence). Germline trimming cut 7 bases from V and 11 bases from J; bases unmatched to any gene: 10. This CDR3 has 14 residues. The CDR3 is CATNGLAGQGQQFF. CDR3 in DNA: TGTGCCACCAACGGACTAGCGGGCCAAGGTCAGCAGTTCTTC. Full variable domain (missing parts from reference TRBV15 and TRBJ2-1): DAMVIQNPRYQVTQFGKPVTLSCSQTLNHNVMYWYQQKSSQAPKLLFHYYDKDFNNEADTPDNFQSRRPNTSFCFLDIRSPGLGDTAMYLCATNGLAGQGQQFFGPGTRLTVL.

The chain recombines TRBV7-9 with TRBJ1-1, with no clear D. The length of the CDR3 is 14 residues. The germline CDR1 and CDR2 sequences are SEHNR and FQNEAQ (reference sequence). Trimming cost V 6 bases and J 6 bases, with 17 bases left between them. The CDR3 loop is CASSHLSAGAEAFF. CDR3 nucleotide sequence: TGTGCCAGCAGTCACCTCAGCGCGGGAGCTGAAGCTTTCTTT.

The chain has TRBV19 and TRBJ1-3; D call uncertain. The length of the CDR3 is 15 residues. Germline CDR1 LNHDA, CDR2 SQIVND (reference sequence). The V gene lost 3 bases and the J gene lost 2 bases, with 11 bases spanning the gap. The CDR3 DNA reads TGTGCCAGTAGTATCGCGGGAAGAACTGGAAACACCATATATTTT. Its translation: CASSIAGRTGNTIYF.

This clone was seen a handful of times. The chain recombines TRBV3-1 (or the pseudogene TRBV3-2) with TRBJ1-4, with a possible D match to TRBD1 (6 bases). Trimming left V 7 bases short and J 5 bases short, with 14 bases between. The CDR3 sequence is 14 residues long. Per germline, CDR1 LGHDT and CDR2 YNNKEL (reference sequence). CDR3 nucleotides: TGTGCCAGCACCAAACAGGGCCCAAATGAAAAACTGTTTTTT. It encodes CASTKQGPNEKLFF.

In this sample, this clone turned up a few times. The gene calls are TRBV27 and TRBJ2-5, with 11 positions matching TRBD2. Trimming took 6 bases from V and 7 from J; bases not matched to a gene: 7. The CDR3 is 14 residues long. In germline, CDR1 is MNHEY, CDR2 SMNVEV (reference sequence). The CDR3 loop reads CASRPLAGDGTQYF. CDR3 DNA sequence: TGTGCCAGCAGGCCACTAGCGGGAGACGGGACCCAGTACTTC.

The CDR3 protein is CAISKERGNTGELFF. The CDR3 nucleotides read TGTGCCATCTCGAAGGAGCGGGGGAACACCGGGGAGCTGTTTTTT. The chain combines TRBV6-6 with TRBJ2-2, with 7 bases that match TRBD2. J was trimmed by 1 base and V by 10 bases; bases with no gene match: 9. Germline values: CDR1 MNHNY, CDR2 SVGAGI (reference sequence). CDR3 length equals 15 residues.

This chain uses TRBV19 with TRBJ2-2, with TRBD2 as a possible D gene (7 bases). CDR1 is LNHDA, CDR2 SQIVND, per germline (reference sequence). This CDR3 has 16 amino acids. V was trimmed by 4 bases and J by 1 base, leaving 13 bases between them. In nucleotides, the CDR3 is TGTGCCAGTAGTAAGGGAGGGACATTGAACACCGGGGAGCTGTTTTTT. Protein sequence: CASSKGGTLNTGELFF.

This chain uses TRBV5-5 with TRBJ1-1; D is unresolved. In germline, CDR1 is SGHKS, CDR2 YYEKEE (reference sequence). The CDR3 consists of 14 residues. V gave up 2 bases and J gave up 5 bases, with 13 bases separating them. This CDR3 is CASSLLLWETEAFF. In DNA, the CDR3 is TGTGCCAGCAGCTTATTATTGTGGGAGACTGAAGCTTTCTTT.

The CDR3 region has the DNA TGTGCCAGCAGCCAAGGTCCGCCCGGTACCACCTACGAGCAGTACTTC. Translation gives CASSQGPPGTTYEQYF. The rearrangement joins TRBV3-1 (or the pseudogene TRBV3-2) to TRBJ2-7; D not resolved. Germline V CDR1 and CDR2: LGHDT, YNNKEL (reference sequence). The CDR3 loop spans 16 amino acids. The germline V and J ends were trimmed by 1 base and 2 bases, with 15 bases remaining between them.

The chain uses TRBV18 and TRBJ2-2; 9 positions agree with TRBD2. Germline assignment: CDR1 KGHSH and CDR2 LQKENI. The CDR3 runs to 16 residues. V shed 6 bases, J shed 1 base, and the junction held 6 bases outside the gene matches. The CDR3 spells CASSSASGVNTGELFF. For the CDR3, the DNA is TGTGCCAGCTCTTCAGCTAGCGGGGTGAACACCGGGGAGCTGTTTTTT.

Of note for this clone: A read error may be the cause here, since a much bigger clone is one base away. This sequence joins TRBV7-2 and TRBJ1-5; 8 bases are shared with TRBD1. CDR3 length: 14 amino acids. V was pared by 5 bases and J by 4 bases, with 4 bases of the junction left unmatched. Per the germline V gene, CDR1 is SGHTA and CDR2 is FQGNSA. The DNA of the CDR3 is TGTGCCAGCAGCCTGGACAGGGTGAATCAGCCCCAGCATTTT. Translating it yields CASSLDRVNQPQHF.

The V gene is TRBV15, the J gene TRBJ2-5; D is perhaps TRBD2 (5 bases). V lost 0 bases and J lost 4, with 9 bases in between. The CDR3 loop spans 14 amino acids. Per germline, CDR1 LNHNV and CDR2 YYDKDF (reference sequence). The CDR3 region is CATSREASRETQYF. The CDR3 DNA sequence: TGTGCCACCAGCAGAGAGGCTAGCAGAGAGACCCAGTACTTC.

The V gene is TRBV28, the J gene TRBJ2-1; 9 bases map to TRBD1. The V and J ends lost 10 bases and 4 bases, in that order; junction bases with no gene match: 2. This CDR3 is 12 amino acids long. Per the germline V gene, CDR1 is MDHEN and CDR2 is SYDVKM. Here the CDR3 DNA reads TGTGCCACGACAGGGGGGTACAATGAGCAGTTCTTC. Its protein product is CATTGGYNEQFF.

This clone was recorded a few times. The chain links TRBV7-3 to TRBJ1-4; tentatively, D is TRBD1 (5 bases). CDR1 SGHTA and CDR2 FQGTGA come from the germline V gene. Trimming left V 5 bases short and J 7 bases short, with 17 bases between. The CDR3 runs 15 residues. This chain's CDR3 is CASSPAGGFCEKLFF. The CDR3 nucleotides read TGTGCCAGCAGCCCGGCCGGGGGGTTTTGTGAAAAACTGTTTTTT.

This clone has a single count. The gene calls are TRBV5-1 and TRBJ1-2; 7 bases are shared with TRBD1. Germline lookup yields CDR1 SGHRS and CDR2 YFSETQ. After removal of 0 bases from V and 3 bases from J, the junction contained 11 bases not matched to a gene. CDR3 size: 17 residues. CDR3 in DNA: TGCGCCAGCAGCTTGGCCCAAGGGGGCCCGGGGGACTATGGCTACACCTTC. Translated: CASSLAQGGPGDYGYTF.

V and J are TRBV3-1 (or the pseudogene TRBV3-2) and TRBJ2-7; TRBD1 matches at 8 bases. With 3 bases clipped from V and 1 base from J, the junction kept 5 bases outside the gene matches. CDR1 and CDR2 (germline): LGHDT, YNNKEL (reference sequence). There are 15 residues in the CDR3. In DNA form, the CDR3 reads TGTGCCAGCAGCCAGGGACAGGTTCAATCCTACGAGCAGTACTTC. Its protein product is CASSQGQVQSYEQYF.

V usage is TRBV7-3 and J usage is TRBJ2-1; 7 nucleotides line up with TRBD2. The J segment lost 9 bases and the V segment lost 2 bases, leaving 16 bases of the junction unmatched. Looked up from germline, CDR1 is SGHTA and CDR2 is FQGTGA. This CDR3 has 17 residues. CDR3 residues: CASSLRGGGEARGEQFF. The CDR3 DNA is TGTGCCAGCAGCTTACGGGGCGGGGGAGAGGCACGGGGTGAGCAGTTCTTC.